The clone carrying this T cell receptor beta chain was seen just once. Libraries were prepared by immunoSEQ multiplex PCR; TCRdb keeps only in-frame clonotypes and omits some of them. Among 24,000 or so clones, over 75% were seen once, and the ten largest hold 6.9%. The data stem from a study of T cells in localized non-small cell lung cancer. The clonotype was recovered from a woman aged 35 to 70 with stage I lung adenocarcinoma. The specimen comprised peripheral blood, sampled before any cancer treatment.

The CDR3 sequence: CASSGQGEGNYGYTF. Here the CDR3 DNA reads TGTGCCAGCTCCGGACAGGGGGAAGGTAACTATGGCTACACCTTC. This chain joins TRBV28 and TRBJ1-2; TRBD1 agrees at 10 bases. The CDR3 sequence is 15 residues long. Germline V gives CDR1 MDHEN, CDR2 SYDVKM. V was clipped by 8 bases and J by 1 base; unmatched bases: 7.